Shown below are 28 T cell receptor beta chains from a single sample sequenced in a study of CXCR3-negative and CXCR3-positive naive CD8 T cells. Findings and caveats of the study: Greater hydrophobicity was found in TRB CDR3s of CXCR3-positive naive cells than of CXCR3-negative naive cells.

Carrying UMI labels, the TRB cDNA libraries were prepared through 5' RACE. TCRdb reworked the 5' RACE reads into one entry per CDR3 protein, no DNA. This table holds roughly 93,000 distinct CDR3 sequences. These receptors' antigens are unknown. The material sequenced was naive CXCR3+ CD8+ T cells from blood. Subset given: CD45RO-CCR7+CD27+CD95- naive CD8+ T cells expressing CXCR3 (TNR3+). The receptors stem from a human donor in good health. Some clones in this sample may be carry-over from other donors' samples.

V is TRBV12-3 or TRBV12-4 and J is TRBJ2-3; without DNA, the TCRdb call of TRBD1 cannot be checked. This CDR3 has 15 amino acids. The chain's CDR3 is CASSPDSVSTDTQYF.

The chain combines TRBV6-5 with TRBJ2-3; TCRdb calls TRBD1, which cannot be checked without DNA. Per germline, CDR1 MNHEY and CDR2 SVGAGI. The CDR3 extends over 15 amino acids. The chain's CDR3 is CASLFWGQERYTQYF.

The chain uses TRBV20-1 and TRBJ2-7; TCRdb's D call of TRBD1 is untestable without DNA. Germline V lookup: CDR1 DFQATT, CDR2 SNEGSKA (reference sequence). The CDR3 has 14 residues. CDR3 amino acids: CSARVRRGINEQYF.

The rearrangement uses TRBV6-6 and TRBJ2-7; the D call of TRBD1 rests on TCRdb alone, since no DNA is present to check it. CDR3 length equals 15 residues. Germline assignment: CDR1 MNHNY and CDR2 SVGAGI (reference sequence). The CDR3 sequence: CASTPSGTGIYEQYF.

The CDR3 loop reads CSVEGQVYTEAFF. The V and J genes are TRBV29-1 and TRBJ1-1. CDR1 is SQVTM, CDR2 ANQGSEA, per germline. The CDR3 covers 13 residues.

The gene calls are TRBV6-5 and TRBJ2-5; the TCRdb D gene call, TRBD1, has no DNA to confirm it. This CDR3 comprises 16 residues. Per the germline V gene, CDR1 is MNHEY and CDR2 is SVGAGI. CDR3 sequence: CASSLTPGQGAETQYF.

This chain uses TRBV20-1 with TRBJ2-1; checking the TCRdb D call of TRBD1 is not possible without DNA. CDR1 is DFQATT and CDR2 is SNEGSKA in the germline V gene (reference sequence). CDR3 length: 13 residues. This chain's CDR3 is CSATGTRRDEQFF.

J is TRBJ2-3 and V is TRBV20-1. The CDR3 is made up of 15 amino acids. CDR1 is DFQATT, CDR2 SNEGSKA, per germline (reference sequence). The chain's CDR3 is CSARDLGFEADTQYF.

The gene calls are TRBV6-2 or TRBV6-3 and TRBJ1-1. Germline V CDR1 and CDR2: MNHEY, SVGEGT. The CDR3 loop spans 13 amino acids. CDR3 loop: CASSYLSVQLTFF.

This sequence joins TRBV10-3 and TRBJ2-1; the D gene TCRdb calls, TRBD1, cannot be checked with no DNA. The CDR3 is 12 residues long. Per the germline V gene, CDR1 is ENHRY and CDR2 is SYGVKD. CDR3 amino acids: CATRTGADEQFF.

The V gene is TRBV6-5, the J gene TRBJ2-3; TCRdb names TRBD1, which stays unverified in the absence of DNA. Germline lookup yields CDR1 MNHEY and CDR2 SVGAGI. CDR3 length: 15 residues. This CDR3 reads CASSKEGGSTDTQYF.

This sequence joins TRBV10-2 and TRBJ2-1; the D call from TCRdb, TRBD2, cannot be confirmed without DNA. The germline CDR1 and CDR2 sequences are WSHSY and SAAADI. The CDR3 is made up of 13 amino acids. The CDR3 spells CASSVAGYNEQFF.

This CDR3 reads CASSPTPGLASYEQYF. The chain is built from TRBV7-6 and TRBJ2-7; TCRdb calls TRBD2, which cannot be checked without DNA. The CDR3 spans 16 residues. Germline lookup yields CDR1 SGHVS and CDR2 FNYEAQ. Using reference TRBV7-6 and TRBJ2-7 for the parts outside the CDR3, the full variable domain is GAGVSQSPRYKVTKRGQDVALRCDPISGHVSLYWYRQALGQGPEFLTYFNYEAQQDKSGLPNDRFSAERPEGSISTLTIQRTEQRDSAMYRCASSPTPGLASYEQYFGPGTRLTVT.

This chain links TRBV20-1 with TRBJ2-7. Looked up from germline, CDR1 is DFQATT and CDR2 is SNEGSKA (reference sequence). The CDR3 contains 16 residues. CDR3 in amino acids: CSASGTSLLSSYEQYF.

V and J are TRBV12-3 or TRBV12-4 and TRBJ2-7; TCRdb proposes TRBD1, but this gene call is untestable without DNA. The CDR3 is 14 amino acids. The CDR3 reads CASSFLDPAYEQYF.

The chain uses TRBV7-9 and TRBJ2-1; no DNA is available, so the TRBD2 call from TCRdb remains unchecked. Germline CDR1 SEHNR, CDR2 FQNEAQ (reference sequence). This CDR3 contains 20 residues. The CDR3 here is CASSLGLQVPLPSKYNEQFF.

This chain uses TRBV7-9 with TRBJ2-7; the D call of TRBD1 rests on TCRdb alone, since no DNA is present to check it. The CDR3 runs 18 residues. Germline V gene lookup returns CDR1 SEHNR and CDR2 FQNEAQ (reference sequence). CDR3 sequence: CASSSYYPGQGAGHEQYF. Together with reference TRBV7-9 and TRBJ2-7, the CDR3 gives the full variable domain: DTGVSQNPRHKITKRGQNVTFRCDPISEHNRLYWYRQTLGQGPEFLTYFQNEAQLEKSRLLSDRFSAERPKGSFSTLEIQRTEQGDSAMYLCASSSYYPGQGAGHEQYFGPGTRLTVT.

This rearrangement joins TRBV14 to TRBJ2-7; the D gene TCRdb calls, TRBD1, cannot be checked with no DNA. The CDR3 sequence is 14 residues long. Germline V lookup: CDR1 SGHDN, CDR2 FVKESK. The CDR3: CASSRDSGTYEQHF.

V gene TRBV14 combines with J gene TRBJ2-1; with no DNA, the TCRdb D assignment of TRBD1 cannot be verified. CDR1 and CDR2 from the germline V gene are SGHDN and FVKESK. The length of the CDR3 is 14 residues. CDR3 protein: CASSRGQGGNEQFF.

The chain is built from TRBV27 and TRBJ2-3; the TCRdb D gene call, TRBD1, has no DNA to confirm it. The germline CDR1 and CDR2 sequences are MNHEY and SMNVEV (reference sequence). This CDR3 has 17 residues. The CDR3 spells CASSSITGGSSTDTQYF.

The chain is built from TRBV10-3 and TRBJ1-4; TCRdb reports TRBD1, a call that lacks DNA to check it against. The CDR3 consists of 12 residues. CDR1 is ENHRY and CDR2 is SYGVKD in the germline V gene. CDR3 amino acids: CATRGGDEKLFF.

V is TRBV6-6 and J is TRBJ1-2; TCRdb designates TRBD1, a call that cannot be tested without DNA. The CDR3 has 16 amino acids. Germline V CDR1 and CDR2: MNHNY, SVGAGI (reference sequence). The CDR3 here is CASSYGTSPSNYGYTF.

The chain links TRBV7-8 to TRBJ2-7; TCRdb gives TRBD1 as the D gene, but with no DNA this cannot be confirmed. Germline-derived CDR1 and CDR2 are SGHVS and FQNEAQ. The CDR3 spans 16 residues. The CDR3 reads CASSLERGPGSYEQYF.

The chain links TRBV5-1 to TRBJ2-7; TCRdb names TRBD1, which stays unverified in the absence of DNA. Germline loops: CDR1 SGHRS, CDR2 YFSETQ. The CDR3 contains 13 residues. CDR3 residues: CASSLEQGGEQYF.

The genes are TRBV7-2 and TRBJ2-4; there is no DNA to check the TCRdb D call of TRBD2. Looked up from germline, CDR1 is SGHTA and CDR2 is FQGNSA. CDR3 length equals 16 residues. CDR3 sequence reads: CASSLGSTAGKNIQYF.

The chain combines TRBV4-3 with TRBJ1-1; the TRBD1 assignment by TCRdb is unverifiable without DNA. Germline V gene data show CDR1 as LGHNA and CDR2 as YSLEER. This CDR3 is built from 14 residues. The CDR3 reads CASSQYREMSEAFF.

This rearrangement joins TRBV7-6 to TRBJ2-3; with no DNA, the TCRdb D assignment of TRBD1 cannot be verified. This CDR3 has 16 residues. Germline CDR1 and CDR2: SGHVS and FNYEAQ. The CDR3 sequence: CASSWGPEAGEDTQYF. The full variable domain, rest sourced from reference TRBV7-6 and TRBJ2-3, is GAGVSQSPRYKVTKRGQDVALRCDPISGHVSLYWYRQALGQGPEFLTYFNYEAQQDKSGLPNDRFSAERPEGSISTLTIQRTEQRDSAMYRCASSWGPEAGEDTQYFGPGTRLTVL.

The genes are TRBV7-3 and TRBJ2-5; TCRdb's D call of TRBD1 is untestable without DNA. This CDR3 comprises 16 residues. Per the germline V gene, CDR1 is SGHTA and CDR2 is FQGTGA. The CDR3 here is CASSLFGTGDQETQYF.